This T cell receptor beta chain was found in a study of HIV-infected patients and healthy controls. The repertoire came from unfractionated whole blood and reflected all unsorted peripheral T cells. The table lists this clonotype with many counts. Reverse transcription used 450 to 500 ng RNA and constant-region primers for alpha and beta. Alpha and beta chain libraries were made separately by chain-specific third strand synthesis with multiplexing indices. TCRdb fed the 5' RACE reads into MiXCR, producing one record per CDR3 protein. The sample holds 18,000 or so distinct CDR3 sequences, more than 7.5% seen once. Germline-derived CDR1 and CDR2 are MGHDK and SYGVNS. V was clipped by 10 bases and J by 5 bases; unmatched bases: 8. CDR3 length: 13 amino acids.

The chain employs TRBV25-1 and TRBJ2-7, with TRBD1 identical over 10 bases. Input material: blood. This clonotype originated in an adult in good health. This CDR3 reads CATRQGAVDEQYF. The CDR3 region has the DNA TGTGCCACCAGACAGGGGGCGGTGGACGAGCAGTACTTC.